This T cell receptor (beta chain) was sequenced for a study of T cell changes during pregnancy in multiple sclerosis. This clone was detected a few times. V lost 5 bases to trimming and J lost 1 base, with 14 bases between them. Looked up from germline, CDR1 is GTSNPN and CDR2 is SVGIG (reference sequence). The CDR3 is 14 amino acids. The data were produced by immunoSEQ multiplex PCR, yet TCRdb's version contains in-frame clones alone and is incomplete. The data show some 81,000 clones, with about nine tenths seen just once and approximately 1.9% held by the top ten. The chain couples TRBV30 to TRBJ1-2; perhaps TRBD1 as D (5 bases). Material: peripheral blood, obtained before pregnancy. The TCR originated in a female donor with multiple sclerosis, enrolled in a pregnancy study. The CDR3 bases are TGTGCCTGGGGGGGAGGGGTCCTTAACTATGGCTACACCTTC. Translating it yields CAWGGGVLNYGYTF.